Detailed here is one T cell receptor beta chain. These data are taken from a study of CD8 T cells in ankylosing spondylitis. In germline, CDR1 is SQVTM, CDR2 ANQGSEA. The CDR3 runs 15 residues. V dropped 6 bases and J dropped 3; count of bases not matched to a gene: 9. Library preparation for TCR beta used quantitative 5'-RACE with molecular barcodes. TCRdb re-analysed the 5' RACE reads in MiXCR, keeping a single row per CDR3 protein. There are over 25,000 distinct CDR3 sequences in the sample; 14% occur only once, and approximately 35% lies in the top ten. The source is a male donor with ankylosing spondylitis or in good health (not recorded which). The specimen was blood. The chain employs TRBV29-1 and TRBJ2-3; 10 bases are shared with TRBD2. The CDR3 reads CSVAGGLAVTDTQYF. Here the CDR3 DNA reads TGCAGCGTCGCCGGTGGACTAGCGGTTACAGATACGCAGTATTTT.